This T cell receptor (beta chain) was sequenced during a study of T-cell memory formation after mild COVID-19. Study-wide findings and caveats: The study detected some responding clones in pre-infection memory, suggesting cross-reactive memory joined. The study found contracting CD4+ clones mainly in CM and EM and contracting CD8+ clones in EMRA. Whereas later expanders leaned CD4+, clones contracting day 15 to 85 showed a balanced CD4/CD8 makeup.

It was 5'RACE with constant-segment primers that produced the TCR alpha and TCR beta cDNA libraries, which carried sample barcodes and UMIs. TCRdb ran MiXCR on the 5' RACE reads and lists one entry per CDR3 protein. This sample has roughly 620,000 distinct CDR3 sequences, with roughly 18% found just once. Germline CDR1 and CDR2: SNHLY and FYNNEI. V was shortened by 4 bases and J by 10 bases, with 14 bases between the two germline ends. The CDR3 contains 13 residues. This clonotype was seen only a few times. Its target is not known. The clonotype originates from an adult woman who had mild COVID-19 (a few samples of this study predate the infection). Cell type and time point are not known. Specimen: PBMCs or a T cell subset sorted from them (not recorded which). V and J are TRBV2 and TRBJ2-1; perhaps TRBD2 as D (5 bases). The CDR3 nucleotides are TGTGCCAGCAGTGCTGCACTAGGGCGGGAGCAGTTCTTC. Translation: CASSAALGREQFF.